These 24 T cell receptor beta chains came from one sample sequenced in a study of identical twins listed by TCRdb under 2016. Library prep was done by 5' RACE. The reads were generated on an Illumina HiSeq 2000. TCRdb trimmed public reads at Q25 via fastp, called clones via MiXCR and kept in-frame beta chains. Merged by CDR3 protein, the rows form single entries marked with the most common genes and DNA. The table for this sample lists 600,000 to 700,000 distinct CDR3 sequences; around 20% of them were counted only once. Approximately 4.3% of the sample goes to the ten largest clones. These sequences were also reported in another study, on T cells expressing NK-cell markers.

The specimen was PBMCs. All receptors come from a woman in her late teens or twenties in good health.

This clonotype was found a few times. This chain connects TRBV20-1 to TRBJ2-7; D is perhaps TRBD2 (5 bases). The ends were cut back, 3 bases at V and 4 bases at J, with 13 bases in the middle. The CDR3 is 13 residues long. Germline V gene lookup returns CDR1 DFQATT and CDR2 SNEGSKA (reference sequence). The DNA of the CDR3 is TGCAGTGCTAGTCGGGGTCCGGGTTACGAGCAGTACTTC. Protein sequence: CSASRGPGYEQYF.

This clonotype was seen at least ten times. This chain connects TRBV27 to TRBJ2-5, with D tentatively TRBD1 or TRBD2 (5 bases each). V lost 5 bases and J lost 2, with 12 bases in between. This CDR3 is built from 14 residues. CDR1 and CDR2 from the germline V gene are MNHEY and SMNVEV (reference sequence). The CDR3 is CASSPGTKQETQYF. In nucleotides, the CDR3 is TGTGCCAGCAGTCCGGGGACCAAACAAGAGACCCAGTACTTC.

The DNA of the CDR3 is TGTGCCAGCAGTAAGACTAGCGGGGGGGCAGATACGCAGTATTTT. Protein: CASSKTSGGADTQYF. The rearrangement uses TRBV6-1 and TRBJ2-3, with TRBD2 matching 14 bases. CDR1 MNHNS and CDR2 SASEGT come from the germline V gene. The trim removed 5 bases at V and 4 bases at J, leaving 2 bases unmatched. CDR3 length: 15 amino acids.

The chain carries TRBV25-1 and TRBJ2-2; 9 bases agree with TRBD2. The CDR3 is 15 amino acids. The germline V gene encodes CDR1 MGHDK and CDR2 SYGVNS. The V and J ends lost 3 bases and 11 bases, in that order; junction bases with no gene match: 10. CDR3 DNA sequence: TGTGCCAGCAGTGAGCTAGCGGGATCCCCGCGCGAGCTGTTTTTT. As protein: CASSELAGSPRELFF. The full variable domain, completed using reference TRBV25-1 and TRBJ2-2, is EADIYQTPRYLVIGTGKKITLECSQTMGHDKMYWYQQDPGMELHLIHYSYGVNSTEKGDLSSESTVSRIRTEHFPLTLESARPSHTSQYLCASSELAGSPRELFFGEGSRLTVL.

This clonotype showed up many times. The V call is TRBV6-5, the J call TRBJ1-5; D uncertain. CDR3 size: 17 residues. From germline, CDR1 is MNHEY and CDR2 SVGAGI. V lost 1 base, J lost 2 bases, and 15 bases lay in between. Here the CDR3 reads CASSYLNGAMGNQPQHF. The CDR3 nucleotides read TGTGCCAGCAGTTACTTGAATGGAGCCATGGGCAATCAGCCCCAGCATTTT.

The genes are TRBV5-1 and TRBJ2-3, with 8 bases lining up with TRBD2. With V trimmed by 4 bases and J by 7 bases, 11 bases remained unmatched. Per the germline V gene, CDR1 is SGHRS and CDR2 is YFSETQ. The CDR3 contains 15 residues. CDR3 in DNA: TGCGCCAGCAGCCAGGCCGGGGGGGCTTCCAATACGCAGTATTTT. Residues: CASSQAGGASNTQYF.

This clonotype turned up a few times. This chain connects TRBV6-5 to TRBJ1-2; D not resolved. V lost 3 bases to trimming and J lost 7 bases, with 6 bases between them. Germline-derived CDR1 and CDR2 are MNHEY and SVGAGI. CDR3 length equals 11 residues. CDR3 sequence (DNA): TGTGCCAGCAGTTATGAGGGTGGCTACACCTTC. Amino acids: CASSYEGGYTF.

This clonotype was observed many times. The CDR3 region is CASSLAPSYGYTF. DNA of the CDR3: TGTGCCAGCAGCTTAGCTCCGAGCTATGGCTACACCTTC. J is TRBJ1-2 and V is TRBV7-6; no clear D. The germline V and J ends were trimmed by 0 bases and 4 bases, with 6 bases remaining between them. The CDR3 totals 13 residues. Germline V lookup: CDR1 SGHVS, CDR2 FNYEAQ. The whole variable domain, remainder taken from reference TRBV7-6 and TRBJ1-2, is GAGVSQSPRYKVTKRGQDVALRCDPISGHVSLYWYRQALGQGPEFLTYFNYEAQQDKSGLPNDRFSAERPEGSISTLTIQRTEQRDSAMYRCASSLAPSYGYTFGSGTRLTVV.

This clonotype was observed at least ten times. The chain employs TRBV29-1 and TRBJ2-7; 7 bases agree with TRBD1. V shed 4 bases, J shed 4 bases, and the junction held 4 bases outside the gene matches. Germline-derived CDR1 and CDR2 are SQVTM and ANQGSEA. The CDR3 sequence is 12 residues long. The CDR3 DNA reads TGCAGCGTTGGACAGGGCGTTTACGAGCAGTACTTC. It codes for CSVGQGVYEQYF.

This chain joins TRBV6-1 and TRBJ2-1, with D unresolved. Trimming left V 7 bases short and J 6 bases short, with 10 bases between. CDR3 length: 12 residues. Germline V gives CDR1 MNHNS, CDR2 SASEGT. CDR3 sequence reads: CASTVRANEQFF. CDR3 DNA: TGTGCCAGCACGGTCCGCGCCAATGAGCAGTTCTTC.

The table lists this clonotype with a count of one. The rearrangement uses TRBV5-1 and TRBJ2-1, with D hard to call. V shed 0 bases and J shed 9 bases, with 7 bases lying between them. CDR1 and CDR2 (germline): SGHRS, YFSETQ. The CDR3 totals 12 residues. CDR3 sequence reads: CASSLVPPEQFF. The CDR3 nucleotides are TGCGCCAGCAGCTTGGTTCCTCCTGAGCAGTTCTTC.

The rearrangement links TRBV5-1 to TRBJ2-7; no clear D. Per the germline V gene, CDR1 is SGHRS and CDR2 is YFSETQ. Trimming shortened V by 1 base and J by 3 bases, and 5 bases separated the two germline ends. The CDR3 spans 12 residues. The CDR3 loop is CASSLQNYEQYF. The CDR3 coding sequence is TGCGCCAGCAGCTTGCAAAACTACGAGCAGTACTTC. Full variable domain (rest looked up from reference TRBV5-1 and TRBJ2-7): KAGVTQTPRYLIKTRGQQVTLSCSPISGHRSVSWYQQTPGQGLQFLFEYFSETQRNKGNFPGRFSGRQFSNSRSEMNVSTLELGDSALYLCASSLQNYEQYFGPGTRLTVT.

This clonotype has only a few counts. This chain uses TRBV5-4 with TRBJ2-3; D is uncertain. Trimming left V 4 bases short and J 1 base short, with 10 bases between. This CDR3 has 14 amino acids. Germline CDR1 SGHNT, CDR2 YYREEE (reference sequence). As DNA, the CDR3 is TGTGCCAGCAGCGCCGATCGGGGCACAGATACGCAGTATTTT. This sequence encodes CASSADRGTDTQYF.

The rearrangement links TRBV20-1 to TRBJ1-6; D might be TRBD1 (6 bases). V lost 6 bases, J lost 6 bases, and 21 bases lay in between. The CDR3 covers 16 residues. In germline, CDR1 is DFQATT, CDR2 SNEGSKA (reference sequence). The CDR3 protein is CSAQFNTGNPNSPLHF. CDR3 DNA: TGCAGTGCCCAGTTTAATACAGGGAATCCTAATTCACCCCTCCACTTT.

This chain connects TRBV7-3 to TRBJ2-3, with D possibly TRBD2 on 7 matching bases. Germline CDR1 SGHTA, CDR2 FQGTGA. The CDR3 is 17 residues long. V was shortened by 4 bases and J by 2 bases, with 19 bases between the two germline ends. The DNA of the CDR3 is TGTGCCAGCAGCTCCTCTGAGGGGGGGCCTAACACAGATACGCAGTATTTT. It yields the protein CASSSSEGGPNTDTQYF.

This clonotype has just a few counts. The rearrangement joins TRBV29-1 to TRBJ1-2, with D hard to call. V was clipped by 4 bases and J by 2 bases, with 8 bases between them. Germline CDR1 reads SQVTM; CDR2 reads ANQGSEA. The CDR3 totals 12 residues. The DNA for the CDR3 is TGCAGCGTTGCCGCGGGCAACTATGGCTACACCTTC. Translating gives CSVAAGNYGYTF. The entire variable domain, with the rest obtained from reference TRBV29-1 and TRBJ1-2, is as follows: SAVISQKPSRDICQRGTSLTIQCQVDSQVTMMFWYRQQPGQSLTLIATANQGSEATYESGFVIDKFPISRPNLTFSTLTVSNMSPEDSSIYLCSVAAGNYGYTFGSGTRLTVV.

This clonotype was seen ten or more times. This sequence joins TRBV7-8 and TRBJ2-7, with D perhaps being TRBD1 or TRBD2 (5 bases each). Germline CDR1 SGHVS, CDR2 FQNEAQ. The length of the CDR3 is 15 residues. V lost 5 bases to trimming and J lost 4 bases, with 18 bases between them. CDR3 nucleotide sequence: TGTGCCAGCAGCCCTCCGGGGCGGAGTGTTTACGAGCAGTACTTC. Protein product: CASSPPGRSVYEQYF. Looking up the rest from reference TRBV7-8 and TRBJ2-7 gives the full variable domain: GAGVSQSPRYKVAKRGQDVALRCDPISGHVSLFWYQQALGQGPEFLTYFQNEAQLDKSGLPSDRFFAERPEGSVSTLKIQRTQQEDSAVYLCASSPPGRSVYEQYFGPGTRLTVT.

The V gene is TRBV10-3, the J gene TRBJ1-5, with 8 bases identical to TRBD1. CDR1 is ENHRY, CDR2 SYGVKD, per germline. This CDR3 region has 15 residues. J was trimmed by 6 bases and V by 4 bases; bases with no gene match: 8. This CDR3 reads CAISVGQGLGQPQHF. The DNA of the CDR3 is TGTGCCATCAGTGTCGGACAGGGACTGGGTCAGCCCCAGCATTTT.

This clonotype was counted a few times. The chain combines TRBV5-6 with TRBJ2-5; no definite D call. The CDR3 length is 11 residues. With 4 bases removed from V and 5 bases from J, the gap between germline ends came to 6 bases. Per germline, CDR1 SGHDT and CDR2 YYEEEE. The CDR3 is CASSHTETQYF. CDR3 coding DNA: TGTGCCAGCAGCCACACGGAGACCCAGTACTTC.

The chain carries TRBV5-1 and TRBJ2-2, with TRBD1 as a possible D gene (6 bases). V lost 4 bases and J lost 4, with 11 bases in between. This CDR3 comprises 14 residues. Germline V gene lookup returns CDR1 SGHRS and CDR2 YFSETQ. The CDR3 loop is CASSVDRFTGELFF. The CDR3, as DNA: TGCGCCAGCAGCGTTGACAGGTTCACCGGGGAGCTGTTTTTT.

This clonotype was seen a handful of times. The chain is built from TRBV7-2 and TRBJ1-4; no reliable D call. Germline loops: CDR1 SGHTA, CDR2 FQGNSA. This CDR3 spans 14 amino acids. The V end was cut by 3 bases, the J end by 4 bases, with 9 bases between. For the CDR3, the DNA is TGTGCCAGCAGCTTTCACCAGTTTAATGAAAAACTGTTTTTT. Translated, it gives CASSFHQFNEKLFF.

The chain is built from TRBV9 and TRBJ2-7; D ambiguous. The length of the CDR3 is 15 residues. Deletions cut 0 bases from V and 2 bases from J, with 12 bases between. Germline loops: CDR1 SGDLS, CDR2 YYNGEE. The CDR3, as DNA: TGTGCCAGCAGCGTAGAGGCAGATTCCCCCTACGAGCAGTACTTC. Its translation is CASSVEADSPYEQYF.

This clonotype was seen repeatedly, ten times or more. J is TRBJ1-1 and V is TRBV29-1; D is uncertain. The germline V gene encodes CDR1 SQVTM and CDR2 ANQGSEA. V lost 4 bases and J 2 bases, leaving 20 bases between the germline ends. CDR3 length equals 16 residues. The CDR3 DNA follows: TGCAGCGTTGTATCCTCTAAACACGGACCTAACACTGAAGCTTTCTTT. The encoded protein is CSVVSSKHGPNTEAFF. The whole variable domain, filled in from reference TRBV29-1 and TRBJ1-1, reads SAVISQKPSRDICQRGTSLTIQCQVDSQVTMMFWYRQQPGQSLTLIATANQGSEATYESGFVIDKFPISRPNLTFSTLTVSNMSPEDSSIYLCSVVSSKHGPNTEAFFGQGTRLTVV.

This CDR3 is CASSLAGSGSPLHF. Here the CDR3 DNA reads TGTGCCAGCAGTTTGGCCGGTAGCGGTTCACCCCTCCACTTT. The chain couples TRBV12-3 or TRBV12-4 to TRBJ1-6, with D unresolved. V was trimmed by 3 bases and J by 9 bases, leaving 12 bases between them. This CDR3 contains 14 residues.